The clone carrying this TCR beta chain was detected once. Its antigen is undetermined. CDR1 is MNHEY, CDR2 SVGAGI, per germline. With V trimmed by 6 bases and J by 1 base, 4 bases remained unmatched. The CDR3 covers 14 residues. This entry belongs to a study of T cells after posttransplantation cyclophosphamide. Generated by immunoSEQ multiplex PCR, the TCRdb table keeps only in-frame clones and is missing some. Of around 43,000 clones listed, almost 95% were seen once; the top ten hold 2.5% to 4%. Study results and limitations: Later blood repertoires were often dominated by clones from the donor CD8+ memory compartment. Recipient CMV seropositivity and CMV reactivation strongly tracked TRB clonality.

Sequencing was carried out using PBMCs. This TCR was recovered from a woman between 50 and 59 years old in good health and a related stem cell transplant donor. The rearrangement joins TRBV6-5 to TRBJ1-1; 8 nucleotides agree with TRBD1. CDR3: CASSRTGRNTEAFF. The CDR3 DNA reads TGTGCCAGCAGCCGGACAGGGAGGAACACTGAAGCTTTCTTT.